This T cell receptor beta chain was found in a study of blood T cell repertoires in COVID-19. Background on the study: Sources were T cells, B-cell-depleted T cells, or PBMCs; the material itself was cDNA or gDNA.

Source study methods: Amplifying reference gene primers gave estimates of nucleated cell counts. Profiling relied on immunoSEQ multiplex PCR, and the TCRdb table lists in-frame clones only, not all of them. V and J calls and clone size are copied from that table; D and trimming were computed from the DNA. The sample holds about 440,000 clones, about 90% seen once. CDR3 size: 17 residues. Germline V gene data show CDR1 as SGHTA and CDR2 as FQGNSA. The junction had 3 bases not matched to a gene; V was cut back by 2 bases and J by 3 bases. This study enrolled people aged 18 to 89 from about two dozen US geographic areas. Cohorts were based on clinical histories the participants reported.

The sample taken for sequencing was PBMCs or T cells enriched from blood (not recorded which). The chain employs TRBV7-2 and TRBJ2-2; 13 nucleotides match TRBD2. This clonotype was sampled from a young woman with acute COVID-19. For the CDR3, the DNA is TGTGCCAGCAGCTTAAACGGACTAGCGGGAGACACCGGGGAGCTGTTTTTT. Amino acids: CASSLNGLAGDTGELFF.